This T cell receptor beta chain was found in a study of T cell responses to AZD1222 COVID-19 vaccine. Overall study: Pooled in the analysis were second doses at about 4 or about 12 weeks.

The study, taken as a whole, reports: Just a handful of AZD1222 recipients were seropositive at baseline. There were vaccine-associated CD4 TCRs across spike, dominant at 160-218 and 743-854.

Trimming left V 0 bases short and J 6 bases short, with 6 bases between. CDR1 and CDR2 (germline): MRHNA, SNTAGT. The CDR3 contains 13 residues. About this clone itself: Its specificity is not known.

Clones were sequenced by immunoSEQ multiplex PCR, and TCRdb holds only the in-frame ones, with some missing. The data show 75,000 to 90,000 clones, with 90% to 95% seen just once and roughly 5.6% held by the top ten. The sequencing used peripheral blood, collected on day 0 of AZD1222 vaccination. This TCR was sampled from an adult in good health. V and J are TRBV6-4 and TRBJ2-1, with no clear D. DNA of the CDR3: TGTGCCAGCAGTGACTCTGAACTCAATGAGCAGTTCTTC. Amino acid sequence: CASSDSELNEQFF.